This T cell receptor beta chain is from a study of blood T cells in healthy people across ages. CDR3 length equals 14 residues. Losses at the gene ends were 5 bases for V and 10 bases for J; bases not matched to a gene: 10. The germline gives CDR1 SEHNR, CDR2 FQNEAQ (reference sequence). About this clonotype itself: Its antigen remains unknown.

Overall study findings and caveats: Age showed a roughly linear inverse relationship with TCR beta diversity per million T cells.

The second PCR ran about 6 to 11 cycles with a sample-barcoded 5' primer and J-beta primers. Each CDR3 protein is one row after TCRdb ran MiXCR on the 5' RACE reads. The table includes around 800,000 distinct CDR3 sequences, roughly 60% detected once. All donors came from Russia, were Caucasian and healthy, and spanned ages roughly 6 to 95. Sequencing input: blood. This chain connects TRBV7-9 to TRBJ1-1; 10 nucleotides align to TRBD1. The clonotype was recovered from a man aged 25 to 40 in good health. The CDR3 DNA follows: TGTGCCAGCAGCCAACCCAGACAGGGGGCAAGAGCTTTCTTT. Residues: CASSQPRQGARAFF.